A single sample is the source of the 26 T cell receptor beta chains below, sequenced in a study of blood T cell repertoires in COVID-19. Repertoires were generated with immunoSEQ multiplex PCR, while TCRdb's copy carries only in-frame clones and drops some. Of a few hundred thousand clones in the sample, about nine tenths were seen once. Input material: peripheral blood. These receptors all stem from a woman in her twenties or thirties with COVID-19, enrolled during active disease.

J is TRBJ2-7 and V is TRBV24-1; possible D gene TRBD1, 6 bases. This CDR3 comprises 16 residues. The V and J ends lost 5 bases and 5 bases respectively, with 21 bases between them. Germline assignment: CDR1 KGHDR and CDR2 SFDVKD. CDR3 bases: TGTGCCACCAGTGCCCCAAAAGGGGACAAGCAGGACGAGCAGTACTTC. It is translated as CATSAPKGDKQDEQYF.

The gene calls are TRBV5-1 and TRBJ1-5; 7 nucleotides align to TRBD1. Germline V gives CDR1 SGHRS, CDR2 YFSETQ. The CDR3 sequence is 14 residues long. V was clipped by 4 bases and J by 3 bases; unmatched bases: 4. CDR3 residues: CASSPGTVNQPQHF. The DNA of the CDR3 is TGCGCCAGCAGCCCCGGGACAGTCAATCAGCCCCAGCATTTT.

The chain uses TRBV3-1 (or the pseudogene TRBV3-2) and TRBJ2-2; 10 bases agree with TRBD2. This CDR3 contains 18 residues. Trimming removed 1 base from V and 4 bases from J; junction bases left unmatched: 9. Looked up from germline, CDR1 is LGHDT and CDR2 is YNNKEL (reference sequence). CDR3 amino acids: CASSQGLAGSGGTGELFF. In nucleotides, the CDR3 is TGTGCCAGCAGCCAAGGACTAGCGGGCTCAGGGGGCACCGGGGAGCTGTTTTTT.

The V gene is TRBV4-1, the J gene TRBJ1-1; a weak D match, TRBD1 (5 bases). This CDR3 comprises 15 residues. Germline CDR1 MGHRA, CDR2 YSYEKL. Trimming took off 1 base at V and 0 bases at J, with 9 bases between the two ends. This CDR3 is CASSQGRGVNTEAFF. CDR3 bases: TGCGCCAGCAGCCAAGGACGGGGGGTGAACACTGAAGCTTTCTTT.

The gene calls are TRBV19 and TRBJ2-1, with a possible D match to TRBD2 (6 bases). Germline loops: CDR1 LNHDA, CDR2 SQIVND (reference sequence). The CDR3 is 14 amino acids. The V end was cut by 4 bases, the J end by 9 bases, with 16 bases between. CDR3: CASSRLVGGSEQFF. Here the CDR3 DNA reads TGTGCCAGTAGTAGACTAGTAGGTGGTAGTGAGCAGTTCTTC.

The J gene is TRBJ1-6, the V gene TRBV6-5; 8 bases are a match to TRBD1. Per germline, CDR1 MNHEY and CDR2 SVGAGI. The CDR3 runs 15 residues. V lost 8 bases to trimming and J lost 10 bases; unmatched junction nucleotides: 13. CDR3 amino acids: CASRDRKTPGSPLHF. The CDR3, as DNA: TGTGCCAGCCGGGACAGGAAGACCCCAGGGTCACCCCTCCACTTT.

V usage is TRBV5-5 and J usage is TRBJ2-4, with 11 bases fitting TRBD2. V lost 0 bases and J lost 1; bases outside the gene matches: 9. CDR3 length equals 19 residues. Per the germline V gene, CDR1 is SGHKS and CDR2 is YYEKEE (reference sequence). The CDR3 DNA reads as TGTGCCAGCAGCTTGGTGACTAGCGGGATCGGTAGGGCCAAAAACATTCAGTACTTC. Translated, it gives CASSLVTSGIGRAKNIQYF.

The chain has TRBV5-1 and TRBJ1-2, with a weak D call TRBD1 (5 bases). V shed 4 bases and J shed 1 base, with 14 bases lying between them. The germline V gene has CDR1 SGHRS and CDR2 YFSETQ. The CDR3 is made up of 15 amino acids. The CDR3 region is CASSPDGGSNYGYTF. The CDR3 nucleotides are TGCGCCAGCAGCCCGGACGGGGGGAGTAACTATGGCTACACCTTC.

The gene calls are TRBV2 and TRBJ1-4; 7 bases map to TRBD1. V shed 3 bases and J 7 bases; nucleotides not matched to a gene: 8. There are 15 residues in the CDR3. Germline lookup yields CDR1 SNHLY and CDR2 FYNNEI. In DNA form, the CDR3 reads TGTGCCAGCAGTGACGGCAGGGGGGCCGGTGAAAAACTGTTTTTT. Residues: CASSDGRGAGEKLFF.

The CDR3 coding sequence is TGTGCCAGCAGCTTAGTCGGTAGAAACACCATATATTTT. Its translation is CASSLVGRNTIYF. The chain recombines TRBV11-2 with TRBJ1-3; D uncertain. Trimming took 1 base from V and 5 from J, leaving 6 bases between them. This CDR3 is 13 amino acids long. Germline CDR1 is SGHAT and CDR2 is FQNNGV.

The chain couples TRBV6-4 to TRBJ2-1; 10 bases line up with TRBD2. Per germline, CDR1 MRHNA and CDR2 SNTAGT. The CDR3 sequence is 15 residues long. V trimming: 5 bases; J trimming: 9 bases; junction bases outside the gene matches: 10. CDR3 sequence (DNA): TGTGCCAGCAGTCCGAAAGCGGGAGGGCCAATTGAGCAGTTCTTC. This encodes CASSPKAGGPIEQFF.

The chain employs TRBV7-9 and TRBJ2-7; 10 nucleotides line up with TRBD1. The CDR3 loop spans 15 amino acids. Germline CDR1 reads SEHNR; CDR2 reads FQNEAQ (reference sequence). The trim removed 1 base at V and 5 bases at J, leaving 5 bases unmatched. CDR3 DNA: TGTGCCAGCAGCTTAGTCGGGACAGGGGTCCACGAGCAGTACTTC. Amino acid sequence: CASSLVGTGVHEQYF.

The chain joins TRBV3-1 (or the pseudogene TRBV3-2) to TRBJ2-5, with D possibly being TRBD2 (5 bases). With 3 bases removed from V and 4 bases from J, the gap between germline ends came to 9 bases. CDR3 size: 13 residues. Germline V gives CDR1 LGHDT, CDR2 YNNKEL (reference sequence). The CDR3 region is CASSHRRGETQYF. The CDR3 coding sequence is TGTGCCAGCAGCCACAGACGGGGAGAGACCCAGTACTTC.

J is TRBJ1-1 and V is TRBV30, with 9 bases fitting TRBD1. J lost 11 bases, V lost 1 base, and 14 bases had no gene match. This CDR3 has 15 residues. Germline V gives CDR1 GTSNPN, CDR2 SVGIG (reference sequence). CDR3 loop: CAWSGNLDRGGRAFF. CDR3 sequence (DNA): TGTGCCTGGAGTGGTAACCTGGACAGGGGAGGTCGGGCTTTCTTT.

V is TRBV5-8 and J is TRBJ2-1; 7 nucleotides line up with TRBD2. CDR1 and CDR2 (germline): SGHTS, YDEGEE. The CDR3 is 16 amino acids. V was pared by 6 bases and J by 0 bases, with 9 bases of the junction left unmatched. In DNA, the CDR3 is TGTGCCAGCAACCCACTAGCGTCTCACTCCTACAATGAGCAGTTCTTC. Its protein is CASNPLASHSYNEQFF.

The rearrangement uses TRBV30 and TRBJ1-2, with D perhaps TRBD1 (6 bases). V was cut by 3 bases and J by 8 bases, with 16 bases left in between. The CDR3 loop spans 13 amino acids. The germline gives CDR1 GTSNPN, CDR2 SVGIG (reference sequence). The CDR3 protein is CAWSRQPQGGYTF. CDR3 sequence (DNA): TGTGCCTGGAGCAGGCAACCCCAGGGGGGCTACACCTTC.

The J gene is TRBJ2-3, the V gene TRBV9; 10 bases are shared with TRBD2. CDR3 size: 14 residues. In germline, CDR1 is SGDLS, CDR2 YYNGEE. The V gene end was trimmed by 3 bases and the J gene end by 3 bases; junction bases not matched to a gene: 1. CDR3 nucleotides: TGTGCCAGCAGCGGGGGACTAGCGACAGATACGCAGTATTTT. Protein: CASSGGLATDTQYF.

The chain has TRBV6-6 and TRBJ2-7; 7 positions match TRBD1. CDR1 is MNHNY, CDR2 SVGAGI, per germline (reference sequence). This CDR3 contains 15 residues. The trim removed 6 bases at V and 4 bases at J, leaving 12 bases unmatched. DNA of the CDR3: TGTGCCAGCAGCCCCGGTAGGGGGCGCCTTTACGAGCAGTACTTC. Translated, it gives CASSPGRGRLYEQYF.

This sequence joins TRBV2 and TRBJ2-7, with a tentative D call TRBD1 (5 bases). The CDR3 loop spans 13 amino acids. Trimming cost V 6 bases and J 2 bases, with 11 bases left between them. Looked up from germline, CDR1 is SNHLY and CDR2 is FYNNEI. CDR3 nucleotide sequence: TGTGCCAGCAGATTAAGACAGACCTACGAGCAGTACTTC. It yields the protein CASRLRQTYEQYF.

The chain recombines TRBV28 with TRBJ1-1, with TRBD1 as a possible D gene (5 bases). Germline assignment: CDR1 MDHEN and CDR2 SYDVKM. This CDR3 spans 11 amino acids. V gave up 6 bases and J gave up 3 bases, with 5 bases separating them. In nucleotides, the CDR3 is TGTGCCAGCAGAGGGGACACTGAAGCTTTCTTT. Its translation: CASRGDTEAFF.

The genes are TRBV4-2 and TRBJ1-1, with TRBD1 matching 8 bases. In germline, CDR1 is LGHNA, CDR2 YNFKEQ. The CDR3 consists of 14 residues. Losses at the gene ends were 2 bases for V and 6 bases for J; bases not matched to a gene: 5. CDR3 sequence: CASSQSPGGPEAFF. The DNA of the CDR3 is TGTGCCAGCAGCCAATCCCCAGGGGGCCCTGAAGCTTTCTTT.

This clone was seen only a few times. This chain links TRBV5-8 with TRBJ1-2; TRBD1 might be the D (6 bases). Trimming took off 6 bases at V and 0 bases at J, with 12 bases between the two ends. The CDR3 has 14 amino acids. Germline-derived CDR1 and CDR2 are SGHTS and YDEGEE. CDR3 protein: CASTDGQPNYGYTF. Written as DNA, the CDR3 is TGTGCCAGCACCGACGGACAGCCTAACTATGGCTACACCTTC.

The genes are TRBV9 and TRBJ1-2; TRBD1 matches 8 bases. CDR1 is SGDLS, CDR2 YYNGEE, per germline. The CDR3 runs to 14 residues. V gave up 0 bases and J gave up 5 bases; unmatched junction bases: 3. The CDR3 protein is CASSVAQGEYGYTF. The CDR3 bases are TGTGCCAGCAGCGTAGCACAGGGGGAATATGGCTACACCTTC.

CDR3 residues: CASSLRRVGKLFF. The CDR3, as DNA: TGTGCCAGCAGCTTGAGACGGGTAGGAAAACTGTTTTTT. The J gene is TRBJ1-4, the V gene TRBV5-6; D gene ambiguous. Trimming took 1 base from V and 10 from J, leaving 11 bases between them. Per germline, CDR1 SGHDT and CDR2 YYEEEE. The CDR3 runs to 13 residues.

The DNA for the CDR3 is TGCAGCTTTCCGTTAGGGGGTTCTCATGTAGATACGCAGTATTTT. Its protein is CSFPLGGSHVDTQYF. The chain has TRBV29-1 and TRBJ2-3, with D maybe TRBD1 (6 bases). Germline CDR1 is SQVTM and CDR2 is ANQGSEA. Trimming took 8 bases from V and 5 from J, leaving 23 bases between them. The CDR3 loop spans 15 amino acids.

This chain connects TRBV6-5 to TRBJ1-2; no reliable D call. V was pared by 7 bases and J by 12 bases, with 15 bases between. This CDR3 has 11 amino acids. CDR1 is MNHEY and CDR2 is SVGAGI in the germline V gene. This CDR3 is CASTASGLHTF. CDR3 DNA: TGTGCCAGCACCGCCAGTGGACTCCACACCTTC.